Listed below are T cell receptor beta chains from one sample, sequenced in a study of blood T cell repertoires in COVID-19. Libraries were prepared by immunoSEQ multiplex PCR; TCRdb keeps only in-frame clonotypes and omits some of them. The sample contains about 250,000 clones, roughly 86% of which appear only once. Specimen: peripheral blood. Receptor source: a woman aged 80 or over with COVID-19, enrolled during active disease. Both conserved end residues are trimmed from each CDR3. Clone size, where shown, is once, few, many, or a class for clones that have expanded.

v_call clone_size cdr3_aa
TRBV18 - ASSRSTYVWGADYEQY
TRBV11-2 once ASGDGGSYNEQF
TRBV7-6 - ASSKAGERTDTQY
TRBV6-6 - ASSLQGRTATNEKLF
TRBV7-9 - ASSLGDRGFTGELF
TRBV5-6 - ASSLDPTSGGIRETQY
TRBV7-2 - ASSYQGGRDYEQY
TRBV10-3 - AISAGGRNTEAF
TRBV6-6 - ASIQGQSNQPQH
TRBV6-6 - ASSQGFQGNYGYT
TRBV9 - ASSPGQINQPQH
TRBV6-5 - ASSWDRGDEKLF
TRBV3-1/TRBV3-2 - ASSQTGQPQH
TRBV19 - ASSESGTRRSIDYGYT
TRBV30 - AWCPGRLQETQY
TRBV27 - ASSPAGGSNQPQH
TRBV24-1 - ATSDPGLAGPQETQY
TRBV2 - ASSATYSNQPQH
TRBV5-1 - ASSHGQSTEAF
TRBV9 - ASSVEGGADTQY
TRBV7-2 - ASSLVGGAPNYGYT
TRBV5-6 - ASSPFSAGANEKLF
TRBV18 - ASSPEALLQETQY
TRBV6-1 - ASSGQNLRTGGSPLH
TRBV28 - ASRRQQETQY
TRBV10-2 - ASSGGRANTEAF
TRBV5-1 - ASSLSPTPERGEQY
TRBV20-1 - SASGGKGQGWALSNQPQH
TRBV28 - ASRTGLNQPQH
TRBV7-3 - ASSLTGSRGGNEQF
TRBV5-3 - ARSPAGTEALVGGYT
TRBV6-5 - ASRTGGSEKLF
TRBV28 - ASKEDTDYGYT
TRBV18 few ASSQSGGYEQY
TRBV4-1 - ASSQPRRGYTEAF
TRBV19 - ATCAGGQANEKLF
TRBV9 - ASSVAPSAGASGEQY
TRBV7-8 - AGQDKNTGELF
TRBV27 - ASKTTGTDTIY
TRBV5-6 - ASSNWGGWNQPQH
TRBV19 - AMSPGPQDPRGTEAF
TRBV11-2 - ASSSLTGDEKLF
TRBV28 - ASSAPGTGGRKGADTQY
TRBV7-2 - ASSLAGGASSYNEQF
TRBV18 - ASSPLGTGSTEAF
TRBV18 - ASSPIGGQPQH
TRBV19 few ASSEKGGYT
TRBV12-3/TRBV12-4 - ASSGGTGGELF
TRBV6-5 - ASSYQSGHYGYT
TRBV30 - AWIGTGSAGELF
TRBV6-5 - ATAALYGYT
TRBV19 - ASSTAGGNQPQH
TRBV21-1 - ASSTSPDWNRDNQPQH
TRBV30 - AWSGRDEQF
TRBV2 once ASTSQGNAEAF
TRBV13 - ASSLKTGLETQY
TRBV19 - ASSIWGQGTNNEQF
TRBV19 - ASTPGGSRGANVLT
TRBV5-4 - ASSPGGGGRQDTQY
TRBV28 - ASSLSERANQPQH